These T cell receptor beta chains were read from a single sample in a study of PD-L1 blockade in urothelial cancer. Here immunoSEQ multiplex PCR was the method, and the copy in TCRdb shows in-frame clones only, minus some. The sample lists around 80,000 clones; 87% were seen once. Sequencing was performed on PBMCs, taken around atezolizumab (anti-PD-L1) treatment. Every receptor here comes from a woman in her 70s with urothelial cancer. The CDR3 runs from the conserved cysteine through the conserved F or W. Each record gives: V gene, J gene, CDR3 protein.

v_gene: TRBV10-3
j_gene: TRBJ2-3
CDR3aa: CAIRRSSGADGTQYF

v_gene: TRBV9
j_gene: TRBJ2-1
CDR3aa: CASSVGGDSLPEQFF

v_gene: TRBV10-3
j_gene: TRBJ2-7
CDR3aa: CAISSPGQGQYEQYF

v_gene: TRBV5-1
j_gene: TRBJ1-3
CDR3aa: CASSPNTVGTGNTIYF

v_gene: TRBV7-9
j_gene: TRBJ2-1
CDR3aa: CASSQDRGLYNEQFF

v_gene: TRBV7-9
j_gene: TRBJ1-1
CDR3aa: CASSSSTGVTEAFF

v_gene: TRBV7-9
j_gene: TRBJ2-5
CDR3aa: CASTNGQGAQYF

v_gene: TRBV10-3
j_gene: TRBJ2-3
CDR3aa: CAISGGLTDTQYF

v_gene: TRBV7-8
j_gene: TRBJ2-1
CDR3aa: CASRERLAAIYNEQFF

v_gene: TRBV20-1
j_gene: TRBJ2-7
CDR3aa: CSARGSYEQYF

v_gene: TRBV19
j_gene: TRBJ1-1
CDR3aa: CASRWGDTEAFF

v_gene: TRBV2
j_gene: TRBJ1-2
CDR3aa: CASSEGRGALGYGYTF

v_gene: TRBV30
j_gene: TRBJ2-1
CDR3aa: CAWSETSGFGNEQFF

v_gene: TRBV5-1
j_gene: TRBJ1-5
CDR3aa: CARSRQGAVYQPQHF

v_gene: TRBV29-1
j_gene: TRBJ1-4
CDR3aa: CSVQGATNEKLFF

v_gene: TRBV5-4
j_gene: TRBJ1-4
CDR3aa: CASSLDLGGKEKLFF

v_gene: TRBV7-8
j_gene: TRBJ2-2
CDR3aa: CASSLVSANTGELFF

v_gene: TRBV2
j_gene: TRBJ2-3
CDR3aa: CASSRAQGASTQYF

v_gene: TRBV6-5
j_gene: TRBJ2-1
CDR3aa: CASGSQGFLLEQFF

v_gene: TRBV25-1
j_gene: TRBJ2-5
CDR3aa: CASSEWEREDQETQYF

v_gene: TRBV28
j_gene: TRBJ2-7
CDR3aa: CASTQQGPTYEQYF

v_gene: TRBV6-1
j_gene: TRBJ1-2
CDR3aa: CASSEERAGSAGYTF

v_gene: TRBV5-5
j_gene: TRBJ2-2
CDR3aa: CASSLRRLGGGTGELFF

v_gene: TRBV23-1
j_gene: TRBJ2-7
CDR3aa: CASSQIEEDEQYF

v_gene: TRBV5-1
j_gene: TRBJ1-2
CDR3aa: CASSLAPQDYGYTF

v_gene: TRBV5-1
j_gene: TRBJ2-3
CDR3aa: CASSPQGDTQYF

v_gene: TRBV4-2
j_gene: TRBJ2-1
CDR3aa: CASSQKSSNPYNEQFF

v_gene: TRBV4-1
j_gene: TRBJ1-4
CDR3aa: CASSPGTSYIEKLFF

v_gene: TRBV5-4
j_gene: TRBJ2-7
CDR3aa: CASSQRLAGVSYEQYF

v_gene: TRBV7-8
j_gene: TRBJ2-5
CDR3aa: CASSLAWGEETQYF

v_gene: TRBV5-6
j_gene: TRBJ1-2
CDR3aa: CASSHREGLYGYTF

v_gene: TRBV2
j_gene: TRBJ2-3
CDR3aa: CASSELGQFSTDTQYF

v_gene: TRBV18
j_gene: TRBJ1-1
CDR3aa: CASSPLSGQGPGENTEAFF

v_gene: TRBV7-2
j_gene: TRBJ2-3
CDR3aa: CASSLTRRGITDTQYF

v_gene: TRBV7-6
j_gene: TRBJ1-1
CDR3aa: CASSLAQNTEAFF

v_gene: TRBV30
j_gene: TRBJ2-5
CDR3aa: CAWSTGGAETQYF

v_gene: TRBV27
j_gene: TRBJ2-7
CDR3aa: CASKLATGAYEQYF

v_gene: TRBV4-1
j_gene: TRBJ1-4
CDR3aa: CASSKDPDSVLGSTNEKLFF

v_gene: TRBV13
j_gene: TRBJ1-1
CDR3aa: CASSLRPTADTEAFF

v_gene: TRBV19
j_gene: TRBJ1-4
CDR3aa: CASTTTQGGNEKLFF

v_gene: TRBV19
j_gene: TRBJ2-1
CDR3aa: CASSWTVGVATNNEQFF